The entry that follows covers one T cell receptor (beta chain) sequence. Germline assignment: CDR1 SGHDN and CDR2 FVKESK. The CDR3 runs to 15 residues. Trimming removed 4 bases from V and 2 bases from J, with 15 bases in between. The data derive from a study of blood T cell repertoires in COVID-19. At the level of the study: There were acute and convalescent COVID-19 samples, and they came from the United States, Italy and Spain. T cells, B-cell-depleted T cells, or PBMCs provided the cDNA or gDNA that served as material.

Per the original data handling: How many nucleated cells were present was estimated from reference gene primer amplification. Libraries were prepared by immunoSEQ multiplex PCR; TCRdb keeps only in-frame clonotypes and omits some of them. From that table come the V and J calls and clone size; the DNA was used to work out D and trimming. The repertoire holds nearly 55,000 clones, with roughly 84% as singletons. The source material was peripheral blood. This receptor was identified in a man in his 70s with active COVID-19. The chain employs TRBV14 and TRBJ2-7; D might be TRBD2 (6 bases). The CDR3 nucleotides read TGTGCCAGCAGCCCCCTGGAGGGGATCCCCTACGAGCAGTACTTC. Amino acid sequence: CASSPLEGIPYEQYF. Filled out from reference TRBV14 and TRBJ2-7, the complete variable domain reads EAGVTQFPSHSVIEKGQTVTLRCDPISGHDNLYWYRRVMGKEIKFLLHFVKESKQDESGMPNNRFLAERTGGTYSTLKVQPAELEDSGVYFCASSPLEGIPYEQYFGPGTRLTVT.